Below, 8 T cell receptor beta chains from the same sample are listed, as sequenced in a study of CD8+ T cells in alopecia areata (dated 2018 in TCRdb). The method behind the library was the immunoSEQ multiplex PCR assay. RNA was extracted from all samples and reverse transcribed into cDNA as template for TCR sequencing. This is the immuneACCESS table as TCRdb keeps it, with only in-frame sequences that have V and J called. A part of the clones is gone; compared with another copy, unresolved V genes explain less than half, and the rest is unexplained. This sample has hundreds of thousands of clones in its table, and 60% of those were observed once. The leading ten clones occupy about 0.88% of the sample. The treatment or condition label for this specimen denotes: oral pan-JAK inhibitor, 5-10 mg twice daily. Sequenced material: CD4+ T cells sorted from blood, taken around week 53, from a patient treated with tofacitinib. These receptors all come from a human donor with alopecia areata.

This clone has just one count. This chain uses TRBV7-6 with TRBJ2-1, with D perhaps TRBD1 (6 bases). The CDR3 sequence is 17 residues long. The V gene's germline CDR1 is SGHVS and CDR2 FNYEAQ. Trimming stripped 1 base from V and 4 bases from J, with 17 bases between. The CDR3 nucleotides are TGTGCCAGCAGCTTAGGGGCCCTCAGGGGAATTTACAATGAGCAGTTCTTC. Encoded protein: CASSLGALRGIYNEQFF.

This rearrangement joins TRBV29-1 to TRBJ1-2; D gene unclear. CDR3 length: 11 amino acids. V lost 4 bases, J lost 4 bases, and 7 bases lay in between. The germline V gene encodes CDR1 SQVTM and CDR2 ANQGSEA. DNA for the CDR3: TGCAGCGTTGCCACGGGCTATGGCTACACCTTC. Its protein is CSVATGYGYTF.

This chain links TRBV6-1 with TRBJ2-5; 8 bases line up with TRBD2. The CDR3 has 14 amino acids. Germline CDR1 and CDR2: MNHNS and SASEGT. Trimming took 6 bases from V and 2 from J; bases not matched to a gene: 5. CDR3 in amino acids: CASSRLALQETQYF. For the CDR3, the DNA is TGTGCCAGCAGCCGACTAGCGCTACAAGAGACCCAGTACTTC.

This clone occurred a few times. The chain is built from TRBV19 and TRBJ1-2; no clear D. Germline V gene data show CDR1 as LNHDA and CDR2 as SQIVND (reference sequence). Trimming removed 3 bases at V and 1 base at J, with 12 bases between. The CDR3 consists of 15 residues. CDR3: CASSIPAGNNYGYTF. As DNA, the CDR3 is TGTGCCAGTAGTATCCCCGCTGGGAATAACTATGGCTACACCTTC.

The rearrangement links TRBV5-1 to TRBJ1-6, with no clear D. Germline CDR1 is SGHRS and CDR2 is YFSETQ. There are 15 residues in the CDR3. V lost 0 bases and J lost 7, with 11 bases in between. CDR3 protein: CASSLVRGDNSPLHF. The CDR3 nucleotides are TGCGCCAGCAGCTTGGTACGGGGAGACAATTCACCCCTCCACTTT.

The J gene is TRBJ1-2, the V gene TRBV29-1, with 7 bases fitting TRBD1. The trim removed 4 bases at V and 5 bases at J, leaving 10 bases unmatched. This CDR3 is 14 amino acids long. Germline V gene sequence: CDR1 SQVTM, CDR2 ANQGSEA. Here the CDR3 reads CSVGEVQGLYGYTF. CDR3 coding DNA: TGCAGCGTTGGGGAGGTACAGGGGTTGTATGGCTACACCTTC.

This chain links TRBV9 with TRBJ1-2, with 10 bases fitting TRBD1. CDR3 length equals 14 residues. CDR1 SGDLS and CDR2 YYNGEE come from the germline V gene. The ends lost 6 bases at V and 8 bases at J; junction bases unmatched: 10. CDR3 loop: CASNSGTGVSGYTF. In DNA, the CDR3 is TGTGCCAGCAACTCCGGGACAGGGGTATCGGGCTACACCTTC.

DNA of the CDR3: TGTGCCAGCAGTTACTCTGAGGTCCGCTCTGGAAACACCATATATTTT. This encodes CASSYSEVRSGNTIYF. This chain uses TRBV6-5 with TRBJ1-3; D is undetermined. This CDR3 spans 16 amino acids. V was pared by 0 bases and J by 0 bases, with 9 bases between. Germline assignment: CDR1 MNHEY and CDR2 SVGAGI.